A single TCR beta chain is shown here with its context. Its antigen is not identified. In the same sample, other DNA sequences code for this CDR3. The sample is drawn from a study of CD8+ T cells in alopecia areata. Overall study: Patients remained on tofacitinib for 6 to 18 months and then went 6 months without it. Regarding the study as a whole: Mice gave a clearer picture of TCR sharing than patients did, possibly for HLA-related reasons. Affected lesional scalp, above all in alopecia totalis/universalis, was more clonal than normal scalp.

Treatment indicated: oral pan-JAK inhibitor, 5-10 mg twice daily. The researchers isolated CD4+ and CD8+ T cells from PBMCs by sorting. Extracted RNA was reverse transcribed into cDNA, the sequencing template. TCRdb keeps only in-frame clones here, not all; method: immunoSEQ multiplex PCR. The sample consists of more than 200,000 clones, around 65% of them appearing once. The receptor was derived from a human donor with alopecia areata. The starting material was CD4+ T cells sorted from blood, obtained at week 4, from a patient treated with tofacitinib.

DNA of the CDR3: TGCAGCGTTGGATTGGGTACAGATACGCAGTATTTT. Encoded protein: CSVGLGTDTQYF. The chain has TRBV29-1 and TRBJ2-3; D gene ambiguous. Germline lookup yields CDR1 SQVTM and CDR2 ANQGSEA. Between the trimmed V and J ends, which lost 4 bases and 3 bases, there was a span of 8 bases. The CDR3 consists of 12 residues.